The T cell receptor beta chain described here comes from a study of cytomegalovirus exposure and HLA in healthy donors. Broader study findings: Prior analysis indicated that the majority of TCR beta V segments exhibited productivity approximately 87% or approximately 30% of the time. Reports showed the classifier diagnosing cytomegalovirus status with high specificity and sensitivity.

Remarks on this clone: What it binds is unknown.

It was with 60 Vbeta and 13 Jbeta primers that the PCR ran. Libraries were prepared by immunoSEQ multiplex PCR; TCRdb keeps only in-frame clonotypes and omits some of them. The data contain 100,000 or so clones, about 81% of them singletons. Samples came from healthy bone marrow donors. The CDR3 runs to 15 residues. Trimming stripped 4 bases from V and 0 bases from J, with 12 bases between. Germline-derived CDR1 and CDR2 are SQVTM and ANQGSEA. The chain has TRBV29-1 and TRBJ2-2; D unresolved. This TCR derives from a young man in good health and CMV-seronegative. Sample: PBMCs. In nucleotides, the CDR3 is TGCAGCGTTGTAGGCGGAAACACGAACACCGGGGAGCTGTTTTTT. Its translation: CSVVGGNTNTGELFF.